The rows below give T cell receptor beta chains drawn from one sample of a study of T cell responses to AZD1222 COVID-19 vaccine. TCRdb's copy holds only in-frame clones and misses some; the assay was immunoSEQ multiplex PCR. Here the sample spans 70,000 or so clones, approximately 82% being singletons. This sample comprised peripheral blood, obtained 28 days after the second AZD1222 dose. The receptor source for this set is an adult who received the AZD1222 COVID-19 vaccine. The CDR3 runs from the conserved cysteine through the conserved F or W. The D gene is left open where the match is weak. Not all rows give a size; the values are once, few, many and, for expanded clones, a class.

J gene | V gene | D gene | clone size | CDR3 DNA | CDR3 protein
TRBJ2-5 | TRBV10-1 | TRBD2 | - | TGCGCCAGCAGTTTGACTAGCGGGAGACGAGGAGAGACCCAGTACTTC | CASSLTSGRRGETQYF
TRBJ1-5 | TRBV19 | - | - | TGTGCCAGTAGTAGTGCAGGGAGGTCCAATCAGCCCCAGCATTTT | CASSSAGRSNQPQHF
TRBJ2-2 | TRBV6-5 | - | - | TGTGCCAGTTACGCAGGGGAGCTGTTTTTT | CASYAGELFF
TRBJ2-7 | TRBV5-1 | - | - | TGCGCCAGCAGCGGACCATCCGGGGTCAACTACGAGCAGTACTTC | CASSGPSGVNYEQYF
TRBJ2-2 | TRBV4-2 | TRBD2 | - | TGTGCCAGCAGCCAGATGGGTAGCGGGGGGGCGGACACCGGGGAGCTGTTTTTT | CASSQMGSGGADTGELFF
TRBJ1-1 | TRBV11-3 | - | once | TGTGCCAGCAGCTTAGGCGGCAGGGTGGGCACTGAAGCTTTCTTT | CASSLGGRVGTEAFF
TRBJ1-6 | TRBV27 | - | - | TGTGCCAGCACCGCTCTTTCCTATAATTCACCCCTCCACTTT | CASTALSYNSPLHF
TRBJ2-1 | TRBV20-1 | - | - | TGCAGTGCTTCCCAGGGGAATGAGCAGTTCTTC | CSASQGNEQFF
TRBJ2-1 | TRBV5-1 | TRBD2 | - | TGCGCCAGCAGCGCTCTGCTAGCGGCGGACAATGAGCAGTTCTTC | CASSALLAADNEQFF
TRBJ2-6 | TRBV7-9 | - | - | TGTGCCAGCAGCCCCAAGTCCGGGGCCAACGTCCTGACTTTC | CASSPKSGANVLTF
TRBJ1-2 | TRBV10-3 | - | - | TGTGCCATCAGTGAGGACGGGTACTATGGCTACACCTTC | CAISEDGYYGYTF
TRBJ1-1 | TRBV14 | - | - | TGTGCCAGCAGCGGTGGGGGGGCGCTGAACACTGAAGCTTTCTTT | CASSGGGALNTEAFF
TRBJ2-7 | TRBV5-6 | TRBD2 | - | TGTGCCAGTTTTCCAGCGGGGGCCTACGAGCAGTACTTC | CASFPAGAYEQYF
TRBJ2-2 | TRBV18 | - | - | TGTGCCAGCTCACCAGGGGGAATCACCGGGGAGCTGTTTTTT | CASSPGGITGELFF
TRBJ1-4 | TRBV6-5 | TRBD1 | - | TGTGCCAGCAGCCCGGGACAGGGGAATGAAAAACTGTTTTTT | CASSPGQGNEKLFF
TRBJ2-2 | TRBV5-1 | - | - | TGCGCCAGCATCTCTACCCCGGGAATCACCGGGGAGCTGTTTTTT | CASISTPGITGELFF
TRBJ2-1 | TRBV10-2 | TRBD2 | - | TGCGCCAGCAGGGTAGCGGGGGGCTACTACAATGAGCAGTTCTTC | CASRVAGGYYNEQFF
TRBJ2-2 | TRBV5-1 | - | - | TGCGCCAGCAGTTCCGGGGACACCGGGGAGCTGTTTTTT | CASSSGDTGELFF
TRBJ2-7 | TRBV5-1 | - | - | TGCGCCAGCAGCTTGGCCATGGGAACCTACGAGCAGTACTTC | CASSLAMGTYEQYF
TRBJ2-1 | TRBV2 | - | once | TGTGCCGGCCAAGGGGGATCCTTCTACAATGAGCAGTTCTTC | CAGQGGSFYNEQFF
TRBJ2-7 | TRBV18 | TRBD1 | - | TGTGCCAGCTCACCACCTACAGGGGAATACGAGCAGTACTTC | CASSPPTGEYEQYF
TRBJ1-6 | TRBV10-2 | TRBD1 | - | TGCGCCAGCAGTTGGGACAGTAGCTATAATTCACCCCTCCACTTT | CASSWDSSYNSPLHF
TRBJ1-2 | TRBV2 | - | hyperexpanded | TGTGCCAGCAGTGCGACCGCCGACAGTATCTATGGCTACACCTTC | CASSATADSIYGYTF
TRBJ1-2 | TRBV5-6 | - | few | TGTGCCAGCAGCTTGGGGGCTGGCTACACCTTC | CASSLGAGYTF
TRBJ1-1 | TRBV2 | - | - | TGTGCCAGCAGGGATACGGGGTCTAGGACTGAAGCTTTCTTT | CASRDTGSRTEAFF
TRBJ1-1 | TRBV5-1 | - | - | TGCGCCAGCAGCACCACCCAGAGGAGTGAAGCTTTCTTT | CASSTTQRSEAFF
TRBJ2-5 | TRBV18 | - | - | TGTGCCAGCTCACCGAGGAACTCTGGGGAGACCCAGTACTTC | CASSPRNSGETQYF
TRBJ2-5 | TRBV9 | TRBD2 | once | TGTGCCAGCAGCGGCTCTAGCGGGGGGGCCTGGGAGACCCAGTACTTC | CASSGSSGGAWETQYF
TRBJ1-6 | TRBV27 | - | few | TGTGCCAGCAGTTTCTTGGATGATTCACCCCTCCACTTT | CASSFLDDSPLHF
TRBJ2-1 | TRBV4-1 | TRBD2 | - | TGCGCCAGCAGCCAAGTGTCAGCGGGAGGTCGGGCGAATGAGCAGTTCTTC | CASSQVSAGGRANEQFF
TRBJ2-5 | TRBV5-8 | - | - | TGTGCCAGCAGCTTGGTGTTGGGGCTTGGAGAGACCCAGTACTTC | CASSLVLGLGETQYF
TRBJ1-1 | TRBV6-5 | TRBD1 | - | TGTGCCAGCAGTTACTCAGGTGGGACAGGGATCTCAGCTTTCTTT | CASSYSGGTGISAFF
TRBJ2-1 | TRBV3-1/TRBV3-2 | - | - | TGTGCCAGCAGCCCCTTATCGTCGAATGAGCAGTTCTTC | CASSPLSSNEQFF
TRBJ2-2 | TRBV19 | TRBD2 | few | TGTGCCAGTAGTAGGCTCGCTAGCGGGATGATCCCCGGGGAGCTGTTTTTT | CASSRLASGMIPGELFF
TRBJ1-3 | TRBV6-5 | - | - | TGTGCCAGCGAGGGGTCTGGAAACACCATATATTTT | CASEGSGNTIYF
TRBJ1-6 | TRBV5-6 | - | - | TGTGCCAGCAGCTTGGACCAGAGCTCCTATAATTCACCCCTCCACTTT | CASSLDQSSYNSPLHF
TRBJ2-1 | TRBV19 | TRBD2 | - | TGTGCCACTTCTAGCGGCCCCTTGGGGCAGTTCTTC | CATSSGPLGQFF
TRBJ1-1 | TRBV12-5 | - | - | TGTGCTAGTGGTTTGGCGGTTAAGTTGGAAGCTTTCTTT | CASGLAVKLEAFF
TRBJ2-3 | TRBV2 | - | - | TGTGCCAGCAGTGAAGCGGGGACAAGCACAGATACGCAGTATTTT | CASSEAGTSTDTQYF
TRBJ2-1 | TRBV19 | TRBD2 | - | TGTGCCAGTAGTATGGGTAGCGGGAGGATCTGGGAGCAGTTCTTC | CASSMGSGRIWEQFF
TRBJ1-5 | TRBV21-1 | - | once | TGTGCCAGCAGAGGCCCGGGGAATAGTCAGCCCCAGCATTTT | CASRGPGNSQPQHF
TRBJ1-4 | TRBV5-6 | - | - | TGTGCCAGCAGCTTTTCGGCTAATGAAAAACTGTTTTTT | CASSFSANEKLFF
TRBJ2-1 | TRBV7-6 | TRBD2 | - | TGTGCCAGCAGCTTAAGTAGCGGGGGGTACAATGAGCAGTTCTTC | CASSLSSGGYNEQFF